These 20 T cell receptor beta chains were sequenced from one sample in a study of blood T cell repertoires in COVID-19. Assay used: immunoSEQ multiplex PCR; TCRdb lists only in-frame clones, some missing. Of around 200,000 clones listed, roughly nine tenths are singletons. The specimen was peripheral blood. The source is a man between 35 and 55 years old with acute or convalescent COVID-19.

The V gene is TRBV19, the J gene TRBJ2-7, with 7 bases identical to TRBD1. This CDR3 is 15 amino acids long. V trimming: 5 bases; J trimming: 0 bases; junction bases outside the gene matches: 7. CDR1 LNHDA and CDR2 SQIVND come from the germline V gene (reference sequence). The CDR3 protein is CASSEGQTGSYEQYF. The CDR3 region has the DNA TGTGCCAGTAGTGAGGGACAGACCGGCTCCTACGAGCAGTACTTC. Filled out from reference TRBV19 and TRBJ2-7, the complete variable domain reads DGGITQSPKYLFRKEGQNVTLSCEQNLNHDAMYWYRQDPGQGLRLIYYSQIVNDFQKGDIAEGYSVSREKKESFPLTVTSAQKNPTAFYLCASSEGQTGSYEQYFGPGTRLTVT.

The chain is built from TRBV10-1 and TRBJ1-3, with D perhaps matching TRBD1 (5 bases). The CDR3 runs 14 residues. The V gene's germline CDR1 is WNHNN and CDR2 SYGVQD (reference sequence). V lost 10 bases and J lost 3, with 16 bases in between. The CDR3 DNA follows: TGCGCCAACCAGCAGTGGGGCTTTGGAAACACCATATATTTT. Translating it yields CANQQWGFGNTIYF.

CDR3 amino acids: CASSYPYYNSPLHF. Written as DNA, the CDR3 is TGTGCCAGCAGTTACCCCTACTATAATTCACCCCTCCACTTT. The gene calls are TRBV6-5 and TRBJ1-6; D call uncertain. This CDR3 comprises 14 residues. Trimming removed 2 bases at V and 3 bases at J, with 5 bases between. Germline V CDR1 and CDR2: MNHEY, SVGAGI.

The chain employs TRBV9 and TRBJ2-3; tentative D call: TRBD2 (6 bases). The V gene's germline CDR1 is SGDLS and CDR2 YYNGEE. The CDR3 runs 14 residues. The V and J ends lost 3 bases and 6 bases respectively, with 14 bases between them. CDR3 nucleotides: TGTGCCAGCAGCGCTAGACTAGTTATGGATACGCAGTATTTT. Translating it yields CASSARLVMDTQYF.

This clone has a single count. CDR3 coding DNA: TGCAGCGTTGAAGGTAGCCCCGGGACAAGAAACACCATATATTTT. Protein sequence: CSVEGSPGTRNTIYF. V gene TRBV29-1 combines with J gene TRBJ1-3; weak D call: TRBD1 (6 bases). V was trimmed by 1 base and J by 5 bases, leaving 15 bases between them. The germline V gene has CDR1 SQVTM and CDR2 ANQGSEA. The CDR3 loop spans 15 amino acids.

About this clone: At the DNA level, this CDR3 is encoded by other sequences in the same sample as well. The J gene is TRBJ2-3, the V gene TRBV5-1; 12 nucleotides line up with TRBD1. CDR3 length equals 15 residues. Looked up from germline, CDR1 is SGHRS and CDR2 is YFSETQ. After removal of 4 bases from V and 6 bases from J, the junction contained 6 bases not matched to a gene. For the CDR3, the DNA is TGCGCCAGCAGCCTTGGGGGACAGGGGGCTGATACGCAGTATTTT. It codes for CASSLGGQGADTQYF. Based on the CDR3 plus reference TRBV5-1 and TRBJ2-3, the full variable domain is KAGVTQTPRYLIKTRGQQVTLSCSPISGHRSVSWYQQTPGQGLQFLFEYFSETQRNKGNFPGRFSGRQFSNSRSEMNVSTLELGDSALYLCASSLGGQGADTQYFGPGTRLTVL.

The chain has TRBV6-6 and TRBJ1-3; 9 bases align to TRBD1. CDR3 length: 16 amino acids. Germline V gives CDR1 MNHNY, CDR2 SVGAGI (reference sequence). Losses at the gene ends were 2 bases for V and 1 base for J; bases not matched to a gene: 3. The CDR3 DNA reads TGTGCCAGCAGTTACCCACAGGGGGCATCTGGAAACACCATATATTTT. Encoded protein: CASSYPQGASGNTIYF.

The chain employs TRBV19 and TRBJ1-2, with D possibly TRBD1 on 5 matching bases. CDR3 length: 16 amino acids. Trimming removed 6 bases at V and 5 bases at J, with 22 bases between. In germline, CDR1 is LNHDA, CDR2 SQIVND (reference sequence). The CDR3 spells CASSPVGANPPYGYTF. In nucleotides, the CDR3 is TGTGCCAGTAGCCCCGTAGGGGCGAACCCGCCTTATGGCTACACCTTC. Looking up the rest from reference TRBV19 and TRBJ1-2 gives the full variable domain: DGGITQSPKYLFRKEGQNVTLSCEQNLNHDAMYWYRQDPGQGLRLIYYSQIVNDFQKGDIAEGYSVSREKKESFPLTVTSAQKNPTAFYLCASSPVGANPPYGYTFGSGTRLTVV.

V gene TRBV5-4 combines with J gene TRBJ2-5; 8 positions agree with TRBD1. This CDR3 contains 15 residues. V dropped 5 bases and J dropped 1; count of bases not matched to a gene: 7. Germline values: CDR1 SGHNT, CDR2 YYREEE (reference sequence). CDR3 bases: TGTGCCAGCAGACGTGGGACAGGCAGCCAAGAGACCCAGTACTTC. Translation: CASRRGTGSQETQYF.

This chain connects TRBV11-2 to TRBJ2-7; possibly TRBD2 for D (5 bases). The ends were cut back, 2 bases at V and 2 bases at J, with 10 bases in the middle. The CDR3 consists of 14 residues. Germline assignment: CDR1 SGHAT and CDR2 FQNNGV. In DNA, the CDR3 is TGTGCCAGCAGCTTAAGTTCCGGGACCTACGAGCAGTACTTC. This gives the protein CASSLSSGTYEQYF.

In this sample, this clone turned up once. The chain uses TRBV4-3 and TRBJ2-1, with 9 bases aligning to TRBD2. The V and J ends lost 1 base and 1 base, in that order; junction bases with no gene match: 5. The CDR3 is 17 amino acids. From germline, CDR1 is LGHNA and CDR2 YSLEER. The CDR3 reads CASSQVSGSQSYNEQFF. DNA for the CDR3: TGCGCCAGCAGCCAAGTTAGCGGGAGCCAATCCTACAATGAGCAGTTCTTC.

This clone has a single count. In DNA, the CDR3 is TGCGCCAGCAGCTTGACCCCCGGGTACTCTGGGGCCAACGTCCTGACTTTC. Amino acids: CASSLTPGYSGANVLTF. The chain joins TRBV5-1 to TRBJ2-6; D remains unclear. The CDR3 is 17 amino acids. Germline V CDR1 and CDR2: SGHRS, YFSETQ. V was clipped by 1 base and J by 0 bases, with 11 bases between them.

This rearrangement joins TRBV19 to TRBJ1-2; 9 bases are shared with TRBD1. Unmatched junction bases numbered 5, after V lost 5 bases and J lost 7 bases. Germline lookup yields CDR1 LNHDA and CDR2 SQIVND (reference sequence). The CDR3 has 13 residues. The DNA for the CDR3 is TGTGCCAGTAGTCCCCGGGACAGGGCTGGCTACACCTTC. This encodes CASSPRDRAGYTF.

This clone has a handful of counts. The chain joins TRBV5-1 to TRBJ2-5; 9 nucleotides agree with TRBD2. Germline assignment: CDR1 SGHRS and CDR2 YFSETQ. This CDR3 is 16 amino acids long. V trimming: 0 bases; J trimming: 2 bases; junction bases outside the gene matches: 5. CDR3 in amino acids: CASSLEGLAGQETQYF. CDR3 sequence (DNA): TGCGCCAGCAGCTTGGAAGGGCTAGCGGGGCAAGAGACCCAGTACTTC.

The genes are TRBV25-1 and TRBJ2-7, with D perhaps TRBD2 (5 bases). Germline V gene sequence: CDR1 MGHDK, CDR2 SYGVNS. The CDR3 covers 12 residues. Trimming stripped 1 base from V and 7 bases from J, with 8 bases between. CDR3: CASSELTGEQYF. The DNA of the CDR3 is TGTGCCAGCAGTGAATTGACGGGGGAGCAGTACTTC.

The chain couples TRBV12-3 or TRBV12-4 to TRBJ1-6; D might be TRBD1 (5 bases). Deletions cut 6 bases from V and 10 bases from J, with 10 bases between. This CDR3 comprises 12 residues. The CDR3 loop reads CASSSGKSPLHF. DNA for the CDR3: TGTGCCAGCAGCTCAGGGAAATCACCCCTCCACTTT.

The chain joins TRBV7-9 to TRBJ1-1; D possibly corresponds to TRBD1 (5 bases). The germline gives CDR1 SEHNR, CDR2 FQNEAQ (reference sequence). Trimming took off 5 bases at V and 0 bases at J, with 16 bases between the two ends. The length of the CDR3 is 16 residues. CDR3 sequence: CASSPPGRTMNTEAFF. CDR3 in DNA: TGTGCCAGCAGCCCCCCAGGGCGGACTATGAACACTGAAGCTTTCTTT.

V usage is TRBV4-2 and J usage is TRBJ2-3, with TRBD2 matching over 8 bases. CDR1 and CDR2 (germline): LGHNA, YNFKEQ. After removal of 1 base from V and 2 bases from J, the junction contained 8 bases not matched to a gene. CDR3 length: 17 residues. The CDR3 bases are TGTGCCAGCAGCCAAGTCGGGATAGCGGGGCCCACAGATACGCAGTATTTT. It yields the protein CASSQVGIAGPTDTQYF.

The chain uses TRBV4-1 and TRBJ2-7; 7 bases are shared with TRBD1. Germline CDR1 reads MGHRA; CDR2 reads YSYEKL. V gave up 0 bases and J gave up 3 bases; unmatched junction bases: 2. This CDR3 has 14 amino acids. The CDR3 DNA reads TGCGCCAGCAGCCAAGAGGACAGGATCTACGAGCAGTACTTC. Translation: CASSQEDRIYEQYF.

The V gene is TRBV7-9, the J gene TRBJ2-7; 7 bases are shared with TRBD1. Germline CDR1 SEHNR, CDR2 FQNEAQ (reference sequence). This CDR3 region has 17 residues. V lost 1 base and J lost 3; bases outside the gene matches: 12. CDR3 sequence reads: CASSLGSGTVSYYEQYF. CDR3 coding DNA: TGTGCCAGCAGCTTAGGATCAGGGACAGTCTCTTACTACGAGCAGTACTTC. The full variable domain, rest sourced from reference TRBV7-9 and TRBJ2-7, is DTGVSQNPRHKITKRGQNVTFRCDPISEHNRLYWYRQTLGQGPEFLTYFQNEAQLEKSRLLSDRFSAERPKGSFSTLEIQRTEQGDSAMYLCASSLGSGTVSYYEQYFGPGTRLTVT.